Presented here are 13 T cell receptor beta chains from one specimen sequenced in a study of blood T cell repertoires in COVID-19. Data came from immunoSEQ multiplex PCR; TCRdb stores just in-frame clones and leaves some out. Altogether some 230,000 clones are present, just over 85% being singletons, with the ten largest covering about 2%. The sequenced material came from peripheral blood. The receptors were gathered from a man aged 25 to 45 who had recovered from COVID-19.

In its sample, this clone was seen once. The chain recombines TRBV7-2 with TRBJ1-1, with D possibly matching TRBD1 (5 bases). Between the trimmed V and J ends, which lost 9 bases and 1 base, there was a span of 24 bases. CDR1 is SGHTA, CDR2 FQGNSA, per germline. The CDR3 sequence is 17 residues long. The CDR3 nucleotides are TGTGCCAGTAAACCGGGGCCAGGTAGGGAGGGGAACACTGAAGCTTTCTTT. It translates to CASKPGPGREGNTEAFF.

The V and J genes are TRBV23-1 and TRBJ2-2; D is undetermined. TRBV23-1 is an ORF for which the function is uncertain. CDR3 length equals 13 residues. Trimming removed 8 bases from V and 6 bases from J, with 13 bases in between. The CDR3 bases are TGCGCCAGCCTCCAATGGAGTGCCGGGGAGCTGTTTTTT. Residues: CASLQWSAGELFF.

The rearrangement joins TRBV3-1 (or the pseudogene TRBV3-2) to TRBJ1-1; the D is unclear. The CDR3 runs 13 residues. Trimming took 1 base from V and 1 from J, leaving 4 bases between them. Germline lookup yields CDR1 LGHDT and CDR2 YNNKEL (reference sequence). This CDR3 is CASSQVRNTEAFF. The CDR3 DNA follows: TGTGCCAGCAGCCAAGTTAGGAACACTGAAGCTTTCTTT.

This chain uses TRBV30 with TRBJ2-1, with 9 bases fitting TRBD2. CDR1 and CDR2 (germline): GTSNPN, SVGIG (reference sequence). The CDR3 is 14 residues long. After removal of 7 bases from V and 7 bases from J, the junction contained 11 bases not matched to a gene. The CDR3 loop reads CALQRGAEVNEQFF. The CDR3 DNA reads TGTGCCTTACAGCGGGGGGCCGAGGTAAATGAGCAGTTCTTC.

The chain joins TRBV15 to TRBJ1-1, with D possibly being TRBD1 (5 bases). Germline V gives CDR1 LNHNV, CDR2 YYDKDF (reference sequence). This CDR3 has 12 amino acids. Trimming pared 8 bases from V and 3 bases from J, leaving 10 bases between. The CDR3 protein is CATQGIDTEAFF. CDR3 nucleotides: TGTGCCACCCAGGGTATCGACACTGAAGCTTTCTTT.

This rearrangement joins TRBV18 to TRBJ1-5, with D uncertain. Germline-derived CDR1 and CDR2 are KGHSH and LQKENI. The CDR3 sequence is 15 residues long. V was cut by 3 bases and J by 4 bases, with 13 bases left in between. Written as DNA, the CDR3 is TGTGCCAGCTCACCCTCCCGGGCGGGGAATCAGCCCCAGCATTTT. Its translation is CASSPSRAGNQPQHF.

This chain connects TRBV7-9 to TRBJ2-7; the D gene is possibly TRBD1 (6 bases). V was shortened by 8 bases and J by 2 bases, with 16 bases between the two germline ends. The germline gives CDR1 SEHNR, CDR2 FQNEAQ (reference sequence). This CDR3 has 14 amino acids. The CDR3: CASATGDNPYEQYF. The CDR3 nucleotides read TGTGCCAGCGCTACCGGGGACAACCCCTACGAGCAGTACTTC.

The rearrangement joins TRBV27 to TRBJ2-1, with 9 bases matching TRBD1. This CDR3 is 16 amino acids long. The junction had 8 bases not matched to a gene; V was cut back by 6 bases and J by 2 bases. Germline assignment: CDR1 MNHEY and CDR2 SMNVEV (reference sequence). CDR3 amino acids: CASSHVGQGPYNEQFF. The CDR3 DNA reads TGTGCCAGCAGCCACGTCGGACAGGGGCCCTACAATGAGCAGTTCTTC.

The chain carries TRBV25-1 and TRBJ1-4; 8 positions agree with TRBD1. The V and J ends lost 4 bases and 3 bases, in that order; junction bases with no gene match: 4. Germline V CDR1 and CDR2: MGHDK, SYGVNS. There are 15 residues in the CDR3. The CDR3 region is CASSGGQVPNEKLFF. CDR3 in DNA: TGTGCCAGCAGTGGGGGACAGGTACCTAATGAAAAACTGTTTTTT.

The genes are TRBV12-3 or TRBV12-4 and TRBJ2-7; a weak D match, TRBD1 (7 bases). This CDR3 contains 12 residues. V was clipped by 7 bases and J by 6 bases, with 13 bases between them. CDR3 nucleotides: TGTGCCAGCACCCAGGGGGGAGGCGAGCAGTACTTC. This codes for CASTQGGGEQYF.

The chain employs TRBV28 and TRBJ1-2; 10 bases align to TRBD1. Germline V gene sequence: CDR1 MDHEN, CDR2 SYDVKM. Unmatched junction bases numbered 15, after V lost 7 bases and J lost 4 bases. This CDR3 is built from 17 residues. The CDR3 is CASTDPRGDRGSYGYTF. In DNA, the CDR3 is TGTGCCAGCACCGACCCCAGGGGGGACAGGGGATCCTATGGCTACACCTTC.

V gene TRBV5-6 combines with J gene TRBJ2-7; 8 nucleotides agree with TRBD1. Trimming took 0 bases from V and 3 from J; bases not matched to a gene: 2. Germline CDR1 and CDR2: SGHDT and YYEEEE. This CDR3 spans 14 amino acids. Here the CDR3 reads CASSLVDRGYEQYF. Here the CDR3 DNA reads TGTGCCAGCAGCTTGGTCGACAGGGGCTACGAGCAGTACTTC.

The sample holds one count of this clone. This chain joins TRBV15 and TRBJ2-7, with TRBD1 matching over 10 bases. This CDR3 has 16 amino acids. Germline V gene data show CDR1 as LNHNV and CDR2 as YYDKDF (reference sequence). The trim removed 5 bases at V and 3 bases at J, leaving 10 bases unmatched. The CDR3 bases are TGTGCCACCAGCCGCCGCCGGGGGGACAGGGGCTACGAGCAGTACTTC. It specifies CATSRRRGDRGYEQYF.